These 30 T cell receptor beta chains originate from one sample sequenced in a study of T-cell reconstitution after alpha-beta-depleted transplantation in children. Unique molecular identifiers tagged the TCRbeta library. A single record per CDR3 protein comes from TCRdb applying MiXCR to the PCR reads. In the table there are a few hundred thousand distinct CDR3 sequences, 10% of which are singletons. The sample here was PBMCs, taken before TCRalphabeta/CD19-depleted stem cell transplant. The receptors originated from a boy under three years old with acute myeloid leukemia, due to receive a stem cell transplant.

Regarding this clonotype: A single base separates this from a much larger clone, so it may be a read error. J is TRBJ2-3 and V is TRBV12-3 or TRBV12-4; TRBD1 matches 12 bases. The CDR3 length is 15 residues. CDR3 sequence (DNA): TGTGCCAACAGTACCGGGACAGGGGGCTCCTGGGCGCAGTATTTT. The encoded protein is CANSTGTGGSWAQYF.

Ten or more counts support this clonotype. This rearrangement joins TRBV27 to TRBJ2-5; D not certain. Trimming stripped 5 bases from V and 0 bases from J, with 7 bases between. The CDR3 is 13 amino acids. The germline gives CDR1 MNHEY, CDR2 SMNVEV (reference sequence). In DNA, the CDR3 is TGTGCCAGCAGTCGTAGGTACCAAGAGACCCAGTACTTC. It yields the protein CASSRRYQETQYF.

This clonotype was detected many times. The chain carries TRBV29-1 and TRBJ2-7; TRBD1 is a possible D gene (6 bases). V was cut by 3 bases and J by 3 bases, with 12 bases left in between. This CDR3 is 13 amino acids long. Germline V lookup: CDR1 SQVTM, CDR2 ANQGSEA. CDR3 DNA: TGCAGCGTTGAGGCGAAGGGGGTCTACGAGCAGTACTTC. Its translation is CSVEAKGVYEQYF.

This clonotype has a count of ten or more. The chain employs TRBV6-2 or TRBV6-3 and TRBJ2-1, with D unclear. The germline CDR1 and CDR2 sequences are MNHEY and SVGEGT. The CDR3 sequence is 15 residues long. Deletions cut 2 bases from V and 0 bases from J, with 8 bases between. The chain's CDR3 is CASSYPGPSYNEQFF. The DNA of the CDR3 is TGTGCCAGCAGTTACCCGGGCCCCTCCTACAATGAGCAGTTCTTC.

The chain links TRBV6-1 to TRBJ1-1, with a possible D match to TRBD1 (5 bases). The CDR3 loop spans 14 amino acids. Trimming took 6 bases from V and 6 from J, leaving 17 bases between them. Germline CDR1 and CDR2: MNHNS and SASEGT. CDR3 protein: CASSATTDYPEAFF. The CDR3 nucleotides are TGTGCCAGCAGCGCTACGACAGACTACCCTGAAGCTTTCTTT.

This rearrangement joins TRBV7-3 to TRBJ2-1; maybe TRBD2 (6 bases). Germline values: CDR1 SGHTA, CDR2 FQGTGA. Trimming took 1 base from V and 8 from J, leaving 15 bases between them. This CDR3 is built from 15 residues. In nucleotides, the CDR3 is TGTGCCAGCAGCTTAAGTTTGGCTAGCGTGGATGAGCAGTTCTTC. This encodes CASSLSLASVDEQFF.

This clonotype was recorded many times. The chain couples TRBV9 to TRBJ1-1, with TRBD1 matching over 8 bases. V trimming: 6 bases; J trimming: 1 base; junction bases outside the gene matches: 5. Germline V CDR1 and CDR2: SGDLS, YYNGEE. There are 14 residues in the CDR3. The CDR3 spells CASNPTGENTEAFF. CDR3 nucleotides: TGTGCCAGCAACCCGACAGGGGAGAACACTGAAGCTTTCTTT.

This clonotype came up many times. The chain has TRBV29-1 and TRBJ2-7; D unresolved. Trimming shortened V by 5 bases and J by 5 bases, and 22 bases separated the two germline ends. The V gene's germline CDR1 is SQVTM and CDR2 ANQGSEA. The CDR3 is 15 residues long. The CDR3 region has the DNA TGCAGCGTTCAGGAAAATGACAAGATCCCCGACGAGCAGTACTTC. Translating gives CSVQENDKIPDEQYF.

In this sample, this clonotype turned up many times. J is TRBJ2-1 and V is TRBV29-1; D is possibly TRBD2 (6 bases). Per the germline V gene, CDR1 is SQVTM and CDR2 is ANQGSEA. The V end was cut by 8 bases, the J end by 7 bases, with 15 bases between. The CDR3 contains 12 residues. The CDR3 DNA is TGCAGCATTAGCGGCCACGTGAATGAGCAGTTCTTC. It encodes CSISGHVNEQFF.

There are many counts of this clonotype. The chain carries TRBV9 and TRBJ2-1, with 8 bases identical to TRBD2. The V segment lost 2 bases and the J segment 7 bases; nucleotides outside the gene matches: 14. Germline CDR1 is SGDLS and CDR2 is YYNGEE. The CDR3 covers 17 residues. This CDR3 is CASSVGTGGSGINEQFF. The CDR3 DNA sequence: TGTGCCAGCAGCGTGGGGACGGGGGGGAGCGGTATAAATGAGCAGTTCTTC.

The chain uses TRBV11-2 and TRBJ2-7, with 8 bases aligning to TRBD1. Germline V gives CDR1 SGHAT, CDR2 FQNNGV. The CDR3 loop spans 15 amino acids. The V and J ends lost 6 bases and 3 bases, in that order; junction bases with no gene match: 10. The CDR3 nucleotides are TGTGCCAGCAGTAGCCGGGACAGGAATTTCTACGAGCAGTACTTC. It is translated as CASSSRDRNFYEQYF. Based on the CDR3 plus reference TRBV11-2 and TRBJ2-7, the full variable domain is EAGVAQSPRYKIIEKRQSVAFWCNPISGHATLYWYQQILGQGPKLLIQFQNNGVVDDSQLPKDRFSAERLKGVDSTLKIQPAKLEDSAVYLCASSSRDRNFYEQYFGPGTRLTVT.

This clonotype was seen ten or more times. The CDR3, as DNA: TGCAGCGTTGATCTGGCAGGGAGCATCGGAAATGGCTACACCTTC. Protein product: CSVDLAGSIGNGYTF. J is TRBJ1-2 and V is TRBV29-1; D is perhaps TRBD1 (5 bases). The CDR3 runs 15 residues. Per the germline V gene, CDR1 is SQVTM and CDR2 is ANQGSEA. V was clipped by 3 bases and J by 6 bases, with 20 bases between them.

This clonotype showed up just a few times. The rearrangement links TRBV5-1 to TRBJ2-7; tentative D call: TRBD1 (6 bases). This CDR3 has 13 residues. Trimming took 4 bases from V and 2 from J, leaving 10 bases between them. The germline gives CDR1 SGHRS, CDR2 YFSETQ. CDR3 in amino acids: CASSLWTAYEQYF. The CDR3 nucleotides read TGCGCCAGCAGCCTATGGACAGCCTACGAGCAGTACTTC.

The CDR3 DNA sequence: TGTGCCAGCAGTTTGGTATTGGGGACATCCCCACAAGAGACCCAGTACTTC. It encodes CASSLVLGTSPQETQYF. The V and J genes are TRBV28 and TRBJ2-5; a possible D gene is TRBD1 (6 bases). V was clipped by 3 bases and J by 2 bases, with 19 bases between them. The CDR3 has 17 residues. Germline V gene data show CDR1 as MDHEN and CDR2 as SYDVKM.

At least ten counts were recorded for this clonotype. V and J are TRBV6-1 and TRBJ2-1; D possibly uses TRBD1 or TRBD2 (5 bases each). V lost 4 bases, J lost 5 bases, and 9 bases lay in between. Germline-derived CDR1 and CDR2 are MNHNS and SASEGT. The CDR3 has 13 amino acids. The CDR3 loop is CASSVSGHNEQFF. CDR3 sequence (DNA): TGTGCCAGCAGTGTATCGGGACACAATGAGCAGTTCTTC.

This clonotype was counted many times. In DNA, the CDR3 is TGTGCCAGCAGCTTAGGAGCGGGAGGTTCTGAGCAGTTCTTC. Protein: CASSLGAGGSEQFF. This chain joins TRBV7-2 and TRBJ2-1; 9 bases align to TRBD2. With V trimmed by 1 base and J by 9 bases, 4 bases remained unmatched. CDR3 size: 14 residues. CDR1 and CDR2 (germline): SGHTA, FQGNSA.

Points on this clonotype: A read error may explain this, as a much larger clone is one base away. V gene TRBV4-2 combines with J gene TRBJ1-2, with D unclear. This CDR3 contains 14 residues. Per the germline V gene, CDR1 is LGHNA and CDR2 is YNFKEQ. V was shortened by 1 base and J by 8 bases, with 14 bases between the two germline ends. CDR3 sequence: CASSQVLGPKGYTF. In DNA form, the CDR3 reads TGTGCCAGCAGCCAAGTCCTAGGGCCGAAGGGCTACACCTTC.

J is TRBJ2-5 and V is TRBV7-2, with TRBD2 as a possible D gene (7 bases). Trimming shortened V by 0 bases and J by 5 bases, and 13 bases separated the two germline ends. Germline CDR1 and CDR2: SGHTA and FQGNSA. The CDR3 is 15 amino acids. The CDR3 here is CASSLAGGLRETQYF. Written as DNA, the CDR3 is TGTGCCAGCAGCTTAGCGGGGGGGCTGAGGGAGACCCAGTACTTC.

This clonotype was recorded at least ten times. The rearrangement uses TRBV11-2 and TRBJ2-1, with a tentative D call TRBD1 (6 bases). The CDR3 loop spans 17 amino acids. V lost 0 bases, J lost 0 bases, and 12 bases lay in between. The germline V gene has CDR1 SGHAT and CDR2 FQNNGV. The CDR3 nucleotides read TGTGCCAGCAGCTTAGATCCAGGGGTAAGCTCCTACAATGAGCAGTTCTTC. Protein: CASSLDPGVSSYNEQFF.

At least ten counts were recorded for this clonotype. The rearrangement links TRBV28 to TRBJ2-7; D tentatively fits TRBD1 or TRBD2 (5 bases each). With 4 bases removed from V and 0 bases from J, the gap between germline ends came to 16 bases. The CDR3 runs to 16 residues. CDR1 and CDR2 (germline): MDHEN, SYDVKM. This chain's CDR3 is CASSSLGTVLSYEQYF. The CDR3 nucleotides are TGTGCCAGCAGTTCACTCGGGACGGTTCTCTCCTACGAGCAGTACTTC.

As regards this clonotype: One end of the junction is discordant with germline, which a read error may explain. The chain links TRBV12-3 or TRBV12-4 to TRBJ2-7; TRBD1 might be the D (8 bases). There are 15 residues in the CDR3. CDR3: CASSAPLTGDYGQYF. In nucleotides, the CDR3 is TGTGCCAGCAGCGCTCCCCTGACAGGGGACTACGGGCAGTACTTC.

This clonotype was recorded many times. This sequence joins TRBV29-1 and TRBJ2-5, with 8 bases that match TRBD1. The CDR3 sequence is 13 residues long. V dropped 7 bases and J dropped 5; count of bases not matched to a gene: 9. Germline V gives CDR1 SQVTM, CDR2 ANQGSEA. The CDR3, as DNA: TGCAGCGGGGTGGACAGGGTATGGGAGACCCAGTACTTC. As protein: CSGVDRVWETQYF.

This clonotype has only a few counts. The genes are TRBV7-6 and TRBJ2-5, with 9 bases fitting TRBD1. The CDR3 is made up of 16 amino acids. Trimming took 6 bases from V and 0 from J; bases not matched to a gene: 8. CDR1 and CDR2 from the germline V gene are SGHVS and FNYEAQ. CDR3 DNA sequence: TGTGCCAGCAGTTTTGGACAGGGGAATTACCAAGAGACCCAGTACTTC. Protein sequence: CASSFGQGNYQETQYF.

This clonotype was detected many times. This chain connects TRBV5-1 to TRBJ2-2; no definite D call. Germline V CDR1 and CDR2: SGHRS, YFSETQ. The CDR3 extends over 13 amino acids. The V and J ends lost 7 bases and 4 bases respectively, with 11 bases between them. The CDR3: CASAPDGTGELFF. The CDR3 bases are TGCGCCAGCGCACCGGATGGCACCGGGGAGCTGTTTTTT.

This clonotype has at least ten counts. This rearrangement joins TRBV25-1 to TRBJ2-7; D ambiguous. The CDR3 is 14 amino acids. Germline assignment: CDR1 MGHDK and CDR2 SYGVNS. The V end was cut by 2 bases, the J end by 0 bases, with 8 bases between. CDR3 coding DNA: TGTGCCAGCAGTGAACGAAAGAGCTCCTACGAGCAGTACTTC. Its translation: CASSERKSSYEQYF.

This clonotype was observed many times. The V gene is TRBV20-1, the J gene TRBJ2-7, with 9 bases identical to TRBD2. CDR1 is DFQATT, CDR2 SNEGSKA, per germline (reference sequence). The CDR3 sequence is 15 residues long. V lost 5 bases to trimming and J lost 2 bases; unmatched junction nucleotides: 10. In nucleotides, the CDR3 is TGCAGTGCTCCCCTGGGACTAGCTAGGACCTACGAGCAGTACTTC. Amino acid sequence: CSAPLGLARTYEQYF.

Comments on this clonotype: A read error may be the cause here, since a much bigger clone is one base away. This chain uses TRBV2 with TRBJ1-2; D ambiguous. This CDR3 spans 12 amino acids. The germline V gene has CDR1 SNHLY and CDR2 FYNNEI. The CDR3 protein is CASTIGIYSYTF. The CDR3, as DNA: TGTGCCAGCACGATAGGGATCTATAGCTACACCTTC.

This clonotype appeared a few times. CDR3 coding DNA: TGTGCCAGCAGTTCCCCACACCGGGGGGGGGCTACCTACGAGCAGTACTTC. It is translated as CASSSPHRGGATYEQYF. The chain carries TRBV6-5 and TRBJ2-7, with 8 bases aligning to TRBD2. CDR3 length: 17 residues. Germline CDR1 and CDR2: MNHEY and SVGAGI. The V gene end was trimmed by 4 bases and the J gene end by 2 bases; junction bases not matched to a gene: 13.

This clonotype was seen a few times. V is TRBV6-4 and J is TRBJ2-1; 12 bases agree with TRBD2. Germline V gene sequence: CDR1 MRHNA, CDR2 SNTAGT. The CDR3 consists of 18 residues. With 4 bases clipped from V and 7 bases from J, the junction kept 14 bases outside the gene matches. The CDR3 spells CASSASHLAGGPVNEQFF. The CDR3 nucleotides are TGTGCCAGCAGTGCCTCTCATCTAGCGGGAGGGCCCGTAAATGAGCAGTTCTTC.

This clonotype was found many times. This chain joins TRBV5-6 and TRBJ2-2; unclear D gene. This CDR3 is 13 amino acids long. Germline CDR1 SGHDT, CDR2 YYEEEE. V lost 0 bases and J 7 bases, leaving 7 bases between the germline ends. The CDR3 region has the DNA TGTGCCAGCAGCTTGGCCAGACGCGGGGAGCTGTTTTTT. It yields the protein CASSLARRGELFF. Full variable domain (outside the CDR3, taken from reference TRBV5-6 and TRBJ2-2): DAGVTQSPTHLIKTRGQQVTLRCSPKSGHDTVSWYQQALGQGPQFIFQYYEEEERQRGNFPDRFSGHQFPNYSSELNVNALLLGDSALYLCASSLARRGELFFGEGSRLTVL.